This T cell receptor (beta chain) was captured by sequencing in a study of blood T cell repertoires in COVID-19. In the authors' methods: Scientists estimated how many nucleated cells there were by amplifying reference gene primers. Here immunoSEQ multiplex PCR was the method, and the copy in TCRdb shows in-frame clones only, minus some. The DNA gave D and trimming, while V, J and clone size come from that table. The table lists 250,000 to 350,000 clones, 85% to 90% of them singletons. This clone occurred once. The V gene's germline CDR1 is SQVTM and CDR2 ANQGSEA. This CDR3 is built from 14 residues. V dropped 1 base and J dropped 2; count of bases not matched to a gene: 4.

What was sequenced was peripheral blood. The J gene is TRBJ2-7, the V gene TRBV29-1, with 8 bases fitting TRBD1. The clonotype was recovered from a woman in her thirties with COVID-19, enrolled during active disease. The CDR3 spells CSVEVRQGTYEQYF. In nucleotides, the CDR3 is TGCAGCGTTGAAGTCCGACAGGGGACCTACGAGCAGTACTTC.